These 32 T cell receptor beta chains share one sample of origin, sequenced in a study of T cells in women clearing cervical HPV infection. The protocol was immunoSEQ multiplex PCR, while the TCRdb copy is restricted to in-frame clones and leaves out a portion. This repertoire comprises under 20,000 clones; its ten largest clones make up roughly a sixth. Source material: blood buffy coat. The receptors stem from a woman between 18 and 75 years old with a cervical HPV16 infection that either progressed to CIN3+ or cleared (not recorded which).

Comment on this clone: The read ends 3 residues shy of where the CDR3 ends; the end is completed using the germline J gene. V usage is TRBV29-1 and J usage is TRBJ2-5, with D tentatively TRBD1 (6 bases). CDR1 SQVTM and CDR2 ANQGSEA come from the germline V gene. V lost 5 bases to trimming and J lost 5 bases, with 18 bases between them. The CDR3 extends over 14 amino acids. Partial CDR3 DNA: TGCAGCGTTCCCCTATCAGGGGATGGCGAGACC. Translation gives CSVPLSGDGET. The whole CDR3 is CSVPLSGDGETQYF.

On this clone itself: The CDR3 is cut off 3 residues early in the read; its end comes from the germline J gene. The gene calls are TRBV28 and TRBJ1-2; D possibly corresponds to TRBD1 (5 bases). Per the germline V gene, CDR1 is MDHEN and CDR2 is SYDVKM. The CDR3 has 13 amino acids. Trimming took 4 bases from V and 5 from J, leaving 11 bases between them. The CDR3 loop reads CASSSPTVYGYTF. CDR3 DNA (partial): TGTGCCAGCAGTTCCCCGACAGTTTATGGC.

Regarding this clone: The CDR3 end lies 3 residues beyond the end of the read and is filled in from the germline J gene. This rearrangement joins TRBV7-2 to TRBJ1-2; D remains ambiguous. The CDR3 extends over 12 amino acids. CDR1 is SGHTA and CDR2 is FQGNSA in the germline V gene. Incomplete CDR3 DNA: TGTGCCAGCAGTCGACAAGTCAATGAC. Translated, it gives CASSRQVND. The full CDR3 protein is CASSRQVNDYTF.

Remarks on this clone: The DNA ends 3 residues before the CDR3 does, and the rest of the CDR3 is filled in from the germline J gene. Other DNA sequences in the same sample also yield this CDR3. J is TRBJ1-3 and V is TRBV20-1, with no clear D. The CDR3 is made up of 13 amino acids. Trimming shortened V by 5 bases and J by 4 bases, and 12 bases separated the two germline ends. Germline-derived CDR1 and CDR2 are DFQATT and SNEGSKA (reference sequence). This chain's CDR3 is CSAHTPGGNTIYF. The sequenced part of the CDR3 DNA is TGCAGTGCTCATACCCCGGGGGGAAACACC.

A note on this clone: The read ends 3 residues before the CDR3 terminus; that terminus is restored from the germline J gene. This chain links TRBV20-1 with TRBJ1-6; D might be TRBD1 (5 bases). V was trimmed by 4 bases and J by 9 bases, leaving 16 bases between them. The CDR3 sequence is 14 residues long. Germline values: CDR1 DFQATT, CDR2 SNEGSKA (reference sequence). The sequenced part of the CDR3 DNA is TGCAGTGCTAACCTAAGGGGTCAGGGTTCACCC. Its protein is CSANLRGQGSP. The whole CDR3 reads CSANLRGQGSPLHF.

Concerning this clone: Read coverage stops 3 residues before the CDR3 terminus; the germline J gene supplies the remainder. The rearrangement joins TRBV29-1 to TRBJ2-5, with 16 bases aligning to TRBD2. J gave up 5 bases and V 6 bases, and 6 bases lay outside the gene matches. The CDR3 covers 15 residues. Germline loops: CDR1 SQVTM, CDR2 ANQGSEA. This CDR3 reads CSVGTSGGAWETQYF. CDR3 DNA, as far as it was read: TGCAGCGTAGGGACTAGCGGGGGGGCGTGGGAGACC.

To note about this clone: From the germline J gene comes the end of the CDR3, since the read stops 3 residues before it. J is TRBJ1-2 and V is TRBV20-1; 11 nucleotides match TRBD1. The J segment lost 4 bases and the V segment lost 0 bases, leaving 7 bases of the junction unmatched. This CDR3 spans 16 amino acids. Per the germline V gene, CDR1 is DFQATT and CDR2 is SNEGSKA (reference sequence). CDR3 loop: CSARDTGTGGFYGYTF. The CDR3 DNA, read in part, is TGCAGTGCTAGAGATACCGGGACAGGGGGTTTCTATGGC.

Note on this clone: One end of the junction fails to match germline, which may point to a read error. The CDR3 end falls 3 residues outside the read, so it is completed with the germline J gene. The chain is built from TRBV7-2 and TRBJ2-6; the D is unclear. The CDR3 loop spans 12 amino acids. The germline gives CDR1 SGHTA, CDR2 FQGNSA. The DNA read from the CDR3 is TGTGCCAGCAGCTTAGTTGGCAACATC. Translated, it gives CASSLVGNI. The entire CDR3 protein reads CASSLVGNILTF. Drawing the rest from reference TRBV7-2 and TRBJ2-6, the complete variable domain is GAGVSQSPSNKVTEKGKDVELRCDPISGHTALYWYRQSLGQGLEFLIYFQGNSAPDKSGLPSDRFSAERTGGSVSTLTIQRTQQEDSAVYLCASSLVGNILTFGAGSRLTVL.

A note on this clone: The CDR3 end lies 3 residues beyond the end of the read and is filled in from the germline J gene. This rearrangement joins TRBV19 to TRBJ2-3; D might be TRBD2 (5 bases). In germline, CDR1 is LNHDA, CDR2 SQIVND (reference sequence). V was cut by 5 bases and J by 1 base, with 16 bases left in between. CDR3 length: 16 amino acids. CDR3 bases read: TGTGCCAGTAGTCAAGGACTTTTTCAGGGCACAGATACG. It encodes CASSQGLFQGTDT. The complete CDR3 protein is CASSQGLFQGTDTQYF.

To note about this clone: The CDR3 end falls 3 residues outside the read, so it is completed with the germline J gene. The chain couples TRBV18 to TRBJ2-4; D may be TRBD1 (7 bases). This CDR3 is 16 amino acids long. Looked up from germline, CDR1 is KGHSH and CDR2 is LQKENI. This CDR3 reads CASSPRTGAVDYGQYF. The sequenced CDR3 bases are TGTGCCAGCTCACCAAGAACAGGGGCAGTGGACTATGGT.

As concerns this clone: The read ends 3 residues shy of where the CDR3 ends; the end is completed using the germline J gene. The chain joins TRBV7-9 to TRBJ1-5, with D hard to call. With 0 bases removed from V and 3 bases from J, the gap between germline ends came to 6 bases. Germline CDR1 SEHNR, CDR2 FQNEAQ (reference sequence). The CDR3 length is 14 residues. CDR3 loop: CASSLAGPNQPQHF. Partial CDR3 DNA: TGTGCCAGCAGCTTAGCAGGGCCCAATCAGCCC.

In the case of this clone: A junction end diverges from the germline sequence, so it may reflect a read error. The read gets to within 3 residues of the CDR3 end, and the germline J gene fills in the rest. The J gene is TRBJ2-2, the V gene TRBV18; 7 bases agree with TRBD1. The CDR3 length is 16 residues. Germline V lookup: CDR1 KGHSH, CDR2 LQKENI. Here the CDR3 reads CTSSPSAAGGPGELFF. Incomplete CDR3 DNA: TGTACCAGCTCACCATCAGCGGCAGGGGGACCCGGGGAG.

CDR3 bases read: TGCAGTGCTAGAGATGGCGACAGGACTAACTATGGC. It yields the protein CSARDGDRTNYG. The whole CDR3 sequence reads CSARDGDRTNYGYTF. V is TRBV20-1 and J is TRBJ1-2; D may be TRBD1 (6 bases). The read comes to an end 3 residues before the CDR3 does, leaving the germline J gene to fill in the end. The CDR3 loop spans 15 amino acids. The V end was cut by 0 bases, the J end by 0 bases, with 11 bases between. Germline-derived CDR1 and CDR2 are DFQATT and SNEGSKA (reference sequence).

A note on this clone: The read ends 3 residues early relative to the CDR3; the germline J gene fills the gap. This rearrangement joins TRBV7-2 to TRBJ2-7; 7 bases are a match to TRBD1. The CDR3 is 13 amino acids. J lost 2 bases, V lost 5 bases, and 3 bases had no gene match. Germline CDR1 is SGHTA and CDR2 is FQGNSA. CDR3 bases read: TGTGCCAGCAGCCCGACAGGGCCCTACGAG. Translating gives CASSPTGPYE. The full CDR3 reads CASSPTGPYEQYF.

Notes on this clone: The read is 3 residues too short to cover the CDR3 end, so that end is filled in from the germline J gene. The chain has TRBV9 and TRBJ2-1; TRBD1 matches 9 bases. The CDR3 sequence is 15 residues long. Germline assignment: CDR1 SGDLS and CDR2 YYNGEE. V lost 4 bases to trimming and J lost 8 bases; unmatched junction nucleotides: 10. The CDR3 region is CASSPNRGRVDEQFF. The part of the CDR3 DNA that was read is TGTGCCAGCAGCCCTAACAGGGGGCGCGTGGATGAG.

For this clone: The read stops 3 residues short of the end of the CDR3; the missing end is completed from the germline J gene. The chain joins TRBV7-9 to TRBJ1-1; no firm D call. This CDR3 comprises 13 residues. Looked up from germline, CDR1 is SEHNR and CDR2 is FQNEAQ (reference sequence). The sequenced part of the CDR3 DNA is TGTGCCAGCAGCTCTAGCGGCCAAGAGACA. Translating gives CASSSSGQET. The entire CDR3 protein reads CASSSSGQETAFF.

With regard to this clone: The CDR3 end is not reached by the read, which stops 3 residues before it; the germline J gene fills it in. The chain links TRBV18 to TRBJ2-7, with 7 nucleotides matching TRBD2. CDR3 size: 14 residues. CDR1 is KGHSH, CDR2 LQKENI, per germline. Unmatched junction bases numbered 7, after V lost 6 bases and J lost 2 bases. Incomplete CDR3 DNA: TGTGCCAGCTCCGGGGGGAGGGAGGCCTACGAG. Its protein product is CASSGGREAYE. The complete CDR3 protein is CASSGGREAYEQYF.

About this clone itself: The read comes to an end 3 residues before the CDR3 does, leaving the germline J gene to fill in the end. This chain joins TRBV20-1 and TRBJ2-4; a possible D gene is TRBD2 (5 bases). This CDR3 is 15 amino acids long. Germline V gives CDR1 DFQATT, CDR2 SNEGSKA (reference sequence). Between the trimmed V and J ends, which lost 1 base and 1 base, there was a span of 11 bases. Incomplete CDR3 DNA: TGCAGTGCTAGAGGGTTTACGGGGGCCAAAAACATT. Translation gives CSARGFTGAKNI. The full CDR3 reads CSARGFTGAKNIQYF.

Concerning this clone: From the germline J gene comes the end of the CDR3, since the read stops 3 residues before it. The genes are TRBV14 and TRBJ2-3; 7 positions match TRBD2. CDR1 and CDR2 (germline): SGHDN, FVKESK. This CDR3 has 16 residues. V lost 3 bases to trimming and J lost 4 bases; unmatched junction nucleotides: 10. CDR3 DNA, as far as it was read: TGTGCCAGCAGCCATTCGGGACTATGGGGGGCAGATACG. Its translation: CASSHSGLWGADT. The whole CDR3 region reads CASSHSGLWGADTQYF.

Note on this clone: The DNA ends 3 residues before the CDR3 does, and the rest of the CDR3 is filled in from the germline J gene. The V and J genes are TRBV20-1 and TRBJ2-7, with D perhaps TRBD1 (6 bases). The length of the CDR3 is 16 residues. Germline V gene sequence: CDR1 DFQATT, CDR2 SNEGSKA (reference sequence). V lost 3 bases, J lost 0 bases, and 18 bases lay in between. CDR3 amino acids: CSARAHGTPDSYEQYF. Partial CDR3 DNA: TGCAGTGCTAGGGCCCACGGGACACCGGACTCCTACGAG.

With respect to this clone: Read coverage stops 3 residues before the CDR3 terminus; the germline J gene supplies the remainder. The rearrangement joins TRBV30 to TRBJ1-6, with D perhaps TRBD1 (6 bases). Trimming left V 5 bases short and J 5 bases short, with 7 bases between. This CDR3 comprises 12 residues. CDR1 GTSNPN and CDR2 SVGIG come from the germline V gene (reference sequence). CDR3 DNA (partial): TGTGCCTGGGAGGGGGATAATTCACCC. Its protein is CAWEGDNSP. The whole CDR3 reads CAWEGDNSPLHF. Full variable domain (outside the CDR3, taken from reference TRBV30 and TRBJ1-6): SQTIHQWPATLVQPVGSPLSLECTVEGTSNPNLYWYRQAAGRGLQLLFYSVGIGQISSEVPQNLSASRPQDRQFILSSKKLLLSDSGFYLCAWEGDNSPLHFGNGTRLTVT.

Details on this clone: The read falls 3 residues short of the CDR3 end, and the missing part is taken from the germline J gene. J is TRBJ2-4 and V is TRBV20-1; D remains ambiguous. The germline gives CDR1 DFQATT, CDR2 SNEGSKA (reference sequence). The CDR3 is made up of 10 amino acids. The CDR3 here is CSAGTETQYF. The CDR3 bases that were read are TGCAGTGCTGGAACAGAGACT.

As to this clone: The read falls 3 residues short of the CDR3 end, and the missing part is taken from the germline J gene. The gene calls are TRBV15 and TRBJ2-5; D gene uncertain. The CDR3 is made up of 14 amino acids. V lost 2 bases and J 3 bases, leaving 10 bases between the germline ends. The germline gives CDR1 LNHNV, CDR2 YYDKDF (reference sequence). The sequenced CDR3 bases are TGTGCCACCAGCAGACCGACTCTCGAAGAGACC. Its protein product is CATSRPTLEET. The full-length CDR3 reads as CATSRPTLEETQYF.

The sequenced part of the CDR3 DNA is TGCAGTGCCCCCGACAGGGGACCGGGACTAGCCAAAGAGACC. Residues: CSAPDRGPGLAKET. The CDR3 reads in full as CSAPDRGPGLAKETQYF. This sequence joins TRBV20-1 and TRBJ2-5; tentatively, D is TRBD2 (9 bases). The read stops 3 residues short of the end of the CDR3; the missing end is completed from the germline J gene. The CDR3 consists of 17 residues. V was pared by 6 bases and J by 3 bases, with 26 bases between. Germline-derived CDR1 and CDR2 are DFQATT and SNEGSKA (reference sequence).

Turning to this clone: The CDR3 end lies 3 residues beyond the end of the read and is filled in from the germline J gene. This rearrangement joins TRBV19 to TRBJ2-2; the match to TRBD1 covers 10 bases. The V gene's germline CDR1 is LNHDA and CDR2 SQIVND (reference sequence). CDR3 length: 16 amino acids. The CDR3 bases that were read are TGTGCCAGCGGACAGGGGGAATTATCTGGGGCCAACGTG. Its protein is CASGQGELSGANV. The full-length CDR3 reads as CASGQGELSGANVLFF.

CDR3 in amino acids: CASSFFGTRGTGELFF. CDR3 DNA (partial): TGTGCCAGCAGTTTCTTCGGGACAAGAGGTACCGGGGAG. The rearrangement joins TRBV28 to TRBJ2-2; D perhaps matches TRBD1 (6 bases). The CDR3 end is not reached by the read, which stops 3 residues before it; the germline J gene fills it in. Trimming pared 3 bases from V and 5 bases from J, leaving 16 bases between. CDR1 is MDHEN, CDR2 SYDVKM, per germline. The length of the CDR3 is 16 residues.

This clone is called medium-sized (0.01 to 0.1%) based on its frequency. Read coverage stops 3 residues before the CDR3 terminus; the germline J gene supplies the remainder. The gene calls are TRBV12-3 or TRBV12-4 and TRBJ2-4; D is ambiguous. There are 12 residues in the CDR3. CDR3 DNA, as far as it was read: TGTGCCAGCAGTTCAGCAAACTATGGT. Translating it yields CASSSANYG. The CDR3 reads in full as CASSSANYGQYF.

Turning to this clone: The read stops 3 residues short of the end of the CDR3; the missing end is completed from the germline J gene. This chain connects TRBV2 to TRBJ1-5, with 7 nucleotides matching TRBD1. V trimming: 1 base; J trimming: 7 bases; junction bases outside the gene matches: 13. Germline CDR1 and CDR2: SNHLY and FYNNEI. The CDR3 is 17 amino acids. The CDR3 is CASSEDLSTGNGQPQHF. Incomplete CDR3 DNA: TGTGCCAGCAGTGAAGATCTTTCGACAGGGAATGGCCAGCCC.

As regards this clone: The read stops 3 residues short of the end of the CDR3; the missing end is completed from the germline J gene. The rearrangement links TRBV20-1 to TRBJ2-2; 8 bases agree with TRBD2. The germline V gene encodes CDR1 DFQATT and CDR2 SNEGSKA (reference sequence). Trimming removed 0 bases from V and 0 bases from J; junction bases left unmatched: 9. CDR3 length equals 18 residues. CDR3 sequence reads: CSAREFGRGASNTGELFF. The CDR3 DNA, read in part, is TGCAGTGCTAGAGAGTTCGGGCGGGGGGCCTCGAACACCGGGGAG.

Turning to this clone: The sequenced fragment ends 3 residues before the CDR3 boundary, so the rest is inferred from the germline J gene. The J gene is TRBJ1-2, the V gene TRBV18; 7 positions agree with TRBD1. This CDR3 spans 15 amino acids. Germline CDR1 reads KGHSH; CDR2 reads LQKENI. The trim removed 6 bases at V and 6 bases at J, leaving 13 bases unmatched. The CDR3 region is CASSLDRVSSNGYTF. The CDR3 bases that were read are TGTGCCAGCTCCCTAGACAGGGTGTCATCGAATGGC.

The part of the CDR3 DNA that was read is TGTGCCAGCAGTTCACTCTCGGGGGCACCC. Amino acids: CASSSLSGAP. In full, the CDR3 reads CASSSLSGAPLHF. The V and J genes are TRBV27 and TRBJ1-6; D is perhaps TRBD1 (5 bases). The observed sequence ends 3 residues before the CDR3 terminus, with the missing tail filled in from the germline J gene. This CDR3 contains 13 residues. In germline, CDR1 is MNHEY, CDR2 SMNVEV (reference sequence). The V and J ends lost 4 bases and 11 bases respectively, with 12 bases between them.

This clone ranks as medium-sized (0.01 to 0.1%) in terms of frequency. The CDR3 loop reads CSVGTGIDNSPLHF. The sequenced part of the CDR3 DNA is TGCAGTGTCGGGACAGGGATAGATAATTCACCC. The chain joins TRBV20-1 to TRBJ1-6, with 9 positions matching TRBD1. The observed sequence ends 3 residues before the CDR3 terminus, with the missing tail filled in from the germline J gene. Germline lookup yields CDR1 DFQATT and CDR2 SNEGSKA (reference sequence). J was trimmed by 5 bases and V by 7 bases; bases with no gene match: 6. The CDR3 spans 14 residues.